Each of the 15 T cell receptor beta chains below was sequenced from the same sample in a study of regulatory T cells in long-lasting Graves disease. The TCR beta library used iRepertoire HTBI primers with Arm-PCR amplification of CDR3. TCRdb reanalysed the multiplex PCR reads using MiXCR and keeps one entry per CDR3 protein. This table has about 310,000 distinct CDR3 sequences, around 20% appearing once. The sample's time point: persistent/refractory GD, antithyroid drugs over 5 years with positive TRAb. After RNA was extracted from PBMCs, the TCR library was made from it. The material was peripheral blood mononuclear cells (PBMCs), obtained when the disease was refractory, from a patient treated with antithyroid drugs. Receptor source: a female donor with Graves disease.

The sample holds a few counts of this clonotype. V and J are TRBV2 and TRBJ2-1; 8 bases fit TRBD2. The CDR3 is made up of 18 amino acids. Germline CDR1 reads SNHLY; CDR2 reads FYNNEI. The V segment lost 7 bases and the J segment 1 base; nucleotides outside the gene matches: 15. Here the CDR3 reads CASTLPTDSGKSYNEQFF. Here the CDR3 DNA reads TGTGCCAGCACCCTTCCGACGGATAGCGGGAAGTCCTACAATGAGCAGTTCTTC.

About this clonotype: Just one base apart from a much larger clone, this may be a read error. The J gene is TRBJ2-2, the V gene TRBV10-3; the D is unclear. V lost 3 bases and J 0 bases, leaving 11 bases between the germline ends. This CDR3 is 16 amino acids long. The germline V gene encodes CDR1 ENHRY and CDR2 SYGVKD. CDR3 in DNA: TGTGCCATCAGTGAAAGGCAGCCGGCGAACACCGGGGAGCTGTTTTTT. Translated: CAISERQPANTGELFF.

This clonotype was counted ten times or more. This chain joins TRBV11-2 and TRBJ1-2; no clear D. Germline lookup yields CDR1 SGHAT and CDR2 FQNNGV. The CDR3 is 13 amino acids. V lost 2 bases and J lost 7, with 11 bases in between. The CDR3 DNA is TGTGCCAGCAGCTTAATGCGTCGCCCTGGCTACACCTTC. Protein sequence: CASSLMRRPGYTF.

This clonotype was observed many times. This chain connects TRBV12-3 or TRBV12-4 to TRBJ1-1; D not certain. The V and J ends lost 3 bases and 4 bases respectively, with 9 bases between them. CDR3 size: 13 residues. CDR3: CASSLVAGTEAFF. CDR3 nucleotide sequence: TGTGCCAGCAGTTTGGTGGCCGGCACTGAAGCTTTCTTT.

The chain carries TRBV4-3 and TRBJ1-2; 8 nucleotides match TRBD1. V trimming: 0 bases; J trimming: 4 bases; junction bases outside the gene matches: 4. CDR1 LGHNA and CDR2 YSLEER come from the germline V gene. The CDR3 spans 15 residues. The CDR3 sequence is CASSQDAGGGYGYTF. For the CDR3, the DNA is TGCGCCAGCAGCCAAGATGCAGGGGGCGGCTATGGCTACACCTTC.

The chain joins TRBV6-1 to TRBJ2-7; TRBD1 matches 11 bases. The trim removed 6 bases at V and 6 bases at J, leaving 7 bases unmatched. Germline assignment: CDR1 MNHNS and CDR2 SASEGT. This CDR3 has 14 amino acids. CDR3 DNA: TGTGCCAGCAGCCCCACCGGGACAGGGGGCGAGCAGTACTTC. Protein sequence: CASSPTGTGGEQYF.

The chain carries TRBV12-3 or TRBV12-4 and TRBJ1-4; 8 bases are a match to TRBD1. The CDR3 contains 16 residues. V lost 8 bases to trimming and J lost 7 bases; unmatched junction nucleotides: 15. The CDR3 DNA reads as TGTGCCAGCGTACCCTACGCAGGACAGGGTTTTGAAAAACTGTTTTTT. This translates into CASVPYAGQGFEKLFF.

This clonotype was seen more than once but under ten times. The rearrangement links TRBV7-8 to TRBJ1-5; unclear D gene. Between the trimmed V and J ends, which lost 0 bases and 5 bases, there was a span of 11 bases. Germline CDR1 is SGHVS and CDR2 is FQNEAQ. The CDR3 has 15 residues. CDR3 nucleotide sequence: TGTGCCAGCAGCTTAGCATCCGGGAACTATCAGCCCCAGCATTTT. Its protein is CASSLASGNYQPQHF.

This clonotype was counted ten times or more. The chain joins TRBV7-2 to TRBJ2-7; possible D gene TRBD1, 5 bases. This CDR3 contains 13 residues. Germline V gene lookup returns CDR1 SGHTA and CDR2 FQGNSA. V dropped 3 bases and J dropped 2 bases, with 8 bases sitting between them. CDR3 nucleotides: TGTGCCAGCAGCTTTGACAGCGCCTACGAGCAGTACTTC. Protein product: CASSFDSAYEQYF.

The chain recombines TRBV27 with TRBJ2-7, with a possible D match to TRBD2 (6 bases). In germline, CDR1 is MNHEY, CDR2 SMNVEV (reference sequence). V was pared by 6 bases and J by 0 bases, with 15 bases between. The CDR3 has 15 residues. The CDR3 bases are TGTGCCAGCAGCTCCGCCCCTAGCGTCTCCTACGAGCAGTACTTC. Protein: CASSSAPSVSYEQYF.

This clonotype has a handful of counts. The genes are TRBV20-1 and TRBJ2-7, with 12 bases fitting TRBD1. V shed 2 bases, J shed 7 bases, and the junction held 6 bases outside the gene matches. Germline CDR1 DFQATT, CDR2 SNEGSKA (reference sequence). The CDR3 is made up of 14 amino acids. CDR3 in amino acids: CSARLGQGAQEQYF. The CDR3 DNA is TGCAGTGCTAGATTGGGACAGGGGGCTCAGGAGCAGTACTTC.

The rearrangement links TRBV20-1 to TRBJ2-1; TRBD2 matches at 8 bases. This CDR3 comprises 15 residues. The ends lost 3 bases at V and 2 bases at J; junction bases unmatched: 6. From germline, CDR1 is DFQATT and CDR2 SNEGSKA (reference sequence). The CDR3 protein is CSARPGLGPYNEQFF. In DNA form, the CDR3 reads TGCAGTGCTAGGCCGGGACTAGGGCCCTACAATGAGCAGTTCTTC.

This clonotype has just one count. Being one base from a much bigger clone, this may be a read error. The chain has TRBV28 and TRBJ1-6; possible D gene TRBD1, 5 bases. Trimming stripped 5 bases from V and 9 bases from J, with 20 bases between. Germline values: CDR1 MDHEN, CDR2 SYDVKM. The CDR3 has 16 residues. This chain's CDR3 is CASSRGTRGHGSPLHF. CDR3 DNA: TGTGCCAGCAGTAGAGGCACCCGGGGCCATGGTTCACCCCTCCACTTT. The variable domain in full, completed from reference TRBV28 and TRBJ1-6, reads DVKVTQSSRYLVKRTGEKVFLECVQDMDHENMFWYRQDPGLGLRLIYFSYDVKMKEKGDIPEGYSVSREKKERFSLILESASTNQTSMYLCASSRGTRGHGSPLHFGNGTRLTVT.

The chain employs TRBV7-9 and TRBJ2-1; D is ambiguous. Germline CDR1 is SEHNR and CDR2 is FQNEAQ (reference sequence). With 5 bases removed from V and 8 bases from J, the gap between germline ends came to 19 bases. This CDR3 is built from 15 residues. CDR3 sequence (DNA): TGTGCCAGCAGCCCGGGTATAAGGCTCGGTGATGAGCAGTTCTTC. This translates into CASSPGIRLGDEQFF. The whole variable domain, filled in from reference TRBV7-9 and TRBJ2-1, reads DTGVSQNPRHKITKRGQNVTFRCDPISEHNRLYWYRQTLGQGPEFLTYFQNEAQLEKSRLLSDRFSAERPKGSFSTLEIQRTEQGDSAMYLCASSPGIRLGDEQFFGPGTRLTVL.

This chain links TRBV4-1 with TRBJ1-6, with TRBD1 identical over 7 bases. The CDR3 is 14 amino acids. J was trimmed by 8 bases and V by 1 base; bases with no gene match: 2. The germline CDR1 and CDR2 sequences are MGHRA and YSYEKL. The CDR3 protein is CASSQVGGHSPLHF. The CDR3 DNA reads TGCGCCAGCAGCCAAGTAGGGGGCCATTCACCCCTCCACTTT.